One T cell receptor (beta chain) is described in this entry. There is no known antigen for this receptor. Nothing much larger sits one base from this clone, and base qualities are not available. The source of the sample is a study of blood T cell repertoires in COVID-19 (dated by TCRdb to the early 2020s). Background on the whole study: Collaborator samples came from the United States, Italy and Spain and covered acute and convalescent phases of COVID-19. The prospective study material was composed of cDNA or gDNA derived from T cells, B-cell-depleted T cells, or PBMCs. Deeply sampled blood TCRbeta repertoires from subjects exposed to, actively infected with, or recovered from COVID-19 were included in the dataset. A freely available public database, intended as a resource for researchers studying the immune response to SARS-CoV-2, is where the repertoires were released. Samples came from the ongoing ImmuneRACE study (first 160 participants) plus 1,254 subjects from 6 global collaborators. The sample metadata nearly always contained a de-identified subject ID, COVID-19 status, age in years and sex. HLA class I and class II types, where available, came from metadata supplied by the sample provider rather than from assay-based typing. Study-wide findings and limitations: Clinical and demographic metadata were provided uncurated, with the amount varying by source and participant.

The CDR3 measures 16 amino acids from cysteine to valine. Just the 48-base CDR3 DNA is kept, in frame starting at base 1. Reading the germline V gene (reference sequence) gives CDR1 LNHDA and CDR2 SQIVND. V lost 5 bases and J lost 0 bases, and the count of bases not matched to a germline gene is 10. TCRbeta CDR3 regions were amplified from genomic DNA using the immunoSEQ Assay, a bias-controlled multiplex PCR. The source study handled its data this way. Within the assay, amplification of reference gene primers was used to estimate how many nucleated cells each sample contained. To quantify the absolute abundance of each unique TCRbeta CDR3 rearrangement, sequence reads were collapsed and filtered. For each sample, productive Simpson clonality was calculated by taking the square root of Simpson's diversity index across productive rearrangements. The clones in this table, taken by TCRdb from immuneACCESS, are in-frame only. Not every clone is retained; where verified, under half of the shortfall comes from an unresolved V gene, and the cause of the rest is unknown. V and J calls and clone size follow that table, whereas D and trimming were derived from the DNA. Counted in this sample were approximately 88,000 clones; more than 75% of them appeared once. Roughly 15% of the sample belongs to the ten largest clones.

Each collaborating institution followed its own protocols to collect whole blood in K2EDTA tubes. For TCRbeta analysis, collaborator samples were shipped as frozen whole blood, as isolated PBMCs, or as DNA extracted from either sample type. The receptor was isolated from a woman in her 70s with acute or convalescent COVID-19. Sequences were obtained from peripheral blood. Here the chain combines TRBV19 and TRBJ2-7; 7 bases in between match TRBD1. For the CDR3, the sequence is CASSLVRTGVSYEQYV. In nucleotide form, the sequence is TGTGCCAGTAGTCTAGTCCGGACAGGAGTCTCCTACGAGCAGTACGTC.